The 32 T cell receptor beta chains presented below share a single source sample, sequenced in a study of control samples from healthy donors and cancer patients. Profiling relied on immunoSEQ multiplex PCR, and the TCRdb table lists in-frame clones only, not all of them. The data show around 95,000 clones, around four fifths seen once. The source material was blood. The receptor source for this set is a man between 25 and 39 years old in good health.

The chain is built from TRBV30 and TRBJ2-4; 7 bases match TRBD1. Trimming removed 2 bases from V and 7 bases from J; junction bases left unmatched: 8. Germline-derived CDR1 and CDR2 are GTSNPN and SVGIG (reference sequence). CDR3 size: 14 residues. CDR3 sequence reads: CAWSLGQEGNIQYF. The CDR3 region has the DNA TGTGCCTGGAGTTTAGGACAGGAAGGGAACATTCAGTACTTC.

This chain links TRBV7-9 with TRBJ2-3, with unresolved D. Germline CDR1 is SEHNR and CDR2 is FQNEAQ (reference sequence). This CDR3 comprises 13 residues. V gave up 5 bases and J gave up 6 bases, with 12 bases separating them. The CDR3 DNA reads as TGTGCCAGCAGCACTTGGACCGAGGATACGCAGTATTTT. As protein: CASSTWTEDTQYF.

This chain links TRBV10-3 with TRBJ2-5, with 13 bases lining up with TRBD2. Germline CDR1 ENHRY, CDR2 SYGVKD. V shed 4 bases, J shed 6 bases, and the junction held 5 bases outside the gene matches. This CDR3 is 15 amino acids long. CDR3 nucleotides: TGTGCCATCAGTGGGACTAGCGGGGGTCAAAAGACCCAGTACTTC. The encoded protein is CAISGTSGGQKTQYF.

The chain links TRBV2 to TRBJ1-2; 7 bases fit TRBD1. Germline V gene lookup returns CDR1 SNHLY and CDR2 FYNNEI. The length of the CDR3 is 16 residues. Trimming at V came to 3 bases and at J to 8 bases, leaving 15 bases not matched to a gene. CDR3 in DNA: TGTGCCAGCAGTGAGAGAGGGGGCGCAGTGTCTAGGGGCTACACCTTC. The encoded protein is CASSERGGAVSRGYTF.

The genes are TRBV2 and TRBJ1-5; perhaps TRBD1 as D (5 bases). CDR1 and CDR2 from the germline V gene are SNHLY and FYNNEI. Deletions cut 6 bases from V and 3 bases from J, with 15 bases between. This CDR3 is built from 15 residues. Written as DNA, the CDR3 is TGTGCCAGCAGCCCTGTAAGACAGACCAATCAGCCCCAGCATTTT. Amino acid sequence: CASSPVRQTNQPQHF.

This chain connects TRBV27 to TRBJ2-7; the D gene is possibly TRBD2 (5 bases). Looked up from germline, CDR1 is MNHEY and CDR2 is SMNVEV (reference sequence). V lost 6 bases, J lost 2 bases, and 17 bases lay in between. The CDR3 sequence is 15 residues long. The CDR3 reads CASSRSRDLTYEQYF. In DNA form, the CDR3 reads TGTGCCAGCAGCCGCAGTCGGGATCTCACCTACGAGCAGTACTTC.

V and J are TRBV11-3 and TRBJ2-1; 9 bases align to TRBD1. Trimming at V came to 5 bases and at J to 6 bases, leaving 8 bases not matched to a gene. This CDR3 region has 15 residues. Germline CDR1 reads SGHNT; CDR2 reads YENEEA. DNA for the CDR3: TGTGCCAGCAGCAAACGGGACAGGGATATCAATGAGCAGTTCTTC. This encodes CASSKRDRDINEQFF.

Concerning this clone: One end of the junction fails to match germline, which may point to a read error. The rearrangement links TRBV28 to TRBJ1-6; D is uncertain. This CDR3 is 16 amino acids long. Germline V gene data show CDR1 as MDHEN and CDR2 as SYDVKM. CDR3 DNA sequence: TGTGCCAGCGGTTTTTCACGGGGCTCCTATAATTCACCCCTCCACTTT. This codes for CASGFSRGSYNSPLHF.

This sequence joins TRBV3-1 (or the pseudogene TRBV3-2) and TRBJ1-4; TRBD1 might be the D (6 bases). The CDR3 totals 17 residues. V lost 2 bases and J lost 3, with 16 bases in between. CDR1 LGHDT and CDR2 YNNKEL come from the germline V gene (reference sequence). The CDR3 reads CASSQIEQGGANEKLFF. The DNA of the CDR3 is TGTGCCAGCAGCCAAATTGAACAGGGAGGGGCTAATGAAAAACTGTTTTTT.

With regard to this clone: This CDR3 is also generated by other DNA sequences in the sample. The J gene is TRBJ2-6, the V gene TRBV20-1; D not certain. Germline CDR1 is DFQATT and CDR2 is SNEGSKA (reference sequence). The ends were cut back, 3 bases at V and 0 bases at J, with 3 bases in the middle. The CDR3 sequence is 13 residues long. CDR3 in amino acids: CSASGSGANVLTF. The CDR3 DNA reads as TGCAGTGCTAGTGGCTCTGGGGCCAACGTCCTGACTTTC.

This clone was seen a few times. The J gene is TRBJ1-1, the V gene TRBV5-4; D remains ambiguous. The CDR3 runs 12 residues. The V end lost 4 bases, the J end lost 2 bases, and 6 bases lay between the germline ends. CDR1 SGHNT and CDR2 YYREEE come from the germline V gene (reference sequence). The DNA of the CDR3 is TGTGCCAGCAGCAGGGTAAACACTGAAGCTTTCTTT. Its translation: CASSRVNTEAFF.

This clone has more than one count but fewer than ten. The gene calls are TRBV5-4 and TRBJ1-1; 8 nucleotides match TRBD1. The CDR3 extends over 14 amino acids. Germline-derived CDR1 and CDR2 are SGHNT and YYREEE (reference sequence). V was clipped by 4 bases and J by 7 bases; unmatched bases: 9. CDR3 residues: CASSMAGGRIEAFF. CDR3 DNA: TGTGCCAGCAGCATGGCAGGGGGCAGGATTGAAGCTTTCTTT.

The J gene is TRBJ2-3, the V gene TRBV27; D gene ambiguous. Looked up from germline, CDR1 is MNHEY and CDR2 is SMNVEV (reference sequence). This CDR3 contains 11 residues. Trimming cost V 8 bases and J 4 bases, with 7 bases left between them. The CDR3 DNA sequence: TGTGCCAGCCTGTGGGCAGATACGCAGTATTTT. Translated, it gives CASLWADTQYF.

The CDR3 nucleotides read TGTGCCAGCAAGCAGACAGGGGGCGCCGAAGGCTACACCTTC. This gives the protein CASKQTGGAEGYTF. The chain has TRBV7-9 and TRBJ1-2; 10 nucleotides match TRBD1. Germline CDR1 reads SEHNR; CDR2 reads FQNEAQ (reference sequence). Losses at the gene ends were 7 bases for V and 8 bases for J; bases not matched to a gene: 10. The length of the CDR3 is 14 residues.

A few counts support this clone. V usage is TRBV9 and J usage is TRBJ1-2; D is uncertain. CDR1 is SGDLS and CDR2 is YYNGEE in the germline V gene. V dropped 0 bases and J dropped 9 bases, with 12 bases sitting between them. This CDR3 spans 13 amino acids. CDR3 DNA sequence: TGTGCCAGCAGCGTAGCGGGCAGTCCTCGCTACACCTTC. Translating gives CASSVAGSPRYTF.

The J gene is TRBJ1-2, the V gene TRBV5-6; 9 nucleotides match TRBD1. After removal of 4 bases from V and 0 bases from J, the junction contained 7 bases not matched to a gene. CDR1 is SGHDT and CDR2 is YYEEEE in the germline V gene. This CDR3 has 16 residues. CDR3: CASSRARDRANYGYTF. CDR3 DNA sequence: TGTGCCAGCAGCCGGGCCCGGGACAGGGCTAACTATGGCTACACCTTC. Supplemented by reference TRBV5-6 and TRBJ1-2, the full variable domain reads DAGVTQSPTHLIKTRGQQVTLRCSPKSGHDTVSWYQQALGQGPQFIFQYYEEEERQRGNFPDRFSGHQFPNYSSELNVNALLLGDSALYLCASSRARDRANYGYTFGSGTRLTVV.

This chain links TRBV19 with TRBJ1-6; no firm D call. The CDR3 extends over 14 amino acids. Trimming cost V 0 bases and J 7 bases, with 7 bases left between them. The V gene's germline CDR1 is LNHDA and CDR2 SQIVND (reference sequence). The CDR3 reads CASSIDFGNSPLHF. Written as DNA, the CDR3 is TGTGCCAGTAGTATAGATTTCGGGAATTCACCCCTCCACTTT.

CDR3 sequence: CASSLMTGLGSYEQYF. As DNA, the CDR3 is TGTGCCAGCAGTTTAATGACAGGGTTAGGGTCCTACGAGCAGTACTTC. The rearrangement links TRBV27 to TRBJ2-7; 7 bases fit TRBD1. V lost 2 bases and J lost 1; bases outside the gene matches: 8. This CDR3 is 16 amino acids long. Germline V lookup: CDR1 MNHEY, CDR2 SMNVEV (reference sequence).

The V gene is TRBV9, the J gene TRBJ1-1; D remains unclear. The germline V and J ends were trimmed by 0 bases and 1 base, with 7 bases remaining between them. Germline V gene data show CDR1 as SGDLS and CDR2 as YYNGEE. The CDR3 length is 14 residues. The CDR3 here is CASSVAPGNTEAFF. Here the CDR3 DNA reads TGTGCCAGCAGCGTAGCTCCAGGGAACACTGAAGCTTTCTTT.

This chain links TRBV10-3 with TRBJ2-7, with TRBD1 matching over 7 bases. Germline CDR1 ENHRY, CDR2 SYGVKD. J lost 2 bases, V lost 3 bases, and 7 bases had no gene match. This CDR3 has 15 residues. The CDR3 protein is CAISEPTTGTYEQYF. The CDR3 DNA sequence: TGTGCCATCAGTGAACCAACGACAGGGACCTACGAGCAGTACTTC.

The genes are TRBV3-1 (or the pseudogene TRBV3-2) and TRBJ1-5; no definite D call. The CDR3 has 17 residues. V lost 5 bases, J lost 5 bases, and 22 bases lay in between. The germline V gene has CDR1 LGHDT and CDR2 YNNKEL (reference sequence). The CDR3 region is CASSCGNPIWHHQPQHF. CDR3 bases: TGTGCCAGCAGCTGTGGAAATCCCATTTGGCATCATCAGCCCCAGCATTTT.

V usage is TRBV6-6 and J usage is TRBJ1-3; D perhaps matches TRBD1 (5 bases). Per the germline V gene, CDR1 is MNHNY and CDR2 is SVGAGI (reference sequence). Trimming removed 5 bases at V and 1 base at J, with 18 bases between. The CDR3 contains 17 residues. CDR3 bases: TGTGCCAGCAGTCGGGACTCTGGATCGCTTTCTGGAAACACCATATATTTT. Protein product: CASSRDSGSLSGNTIYF.

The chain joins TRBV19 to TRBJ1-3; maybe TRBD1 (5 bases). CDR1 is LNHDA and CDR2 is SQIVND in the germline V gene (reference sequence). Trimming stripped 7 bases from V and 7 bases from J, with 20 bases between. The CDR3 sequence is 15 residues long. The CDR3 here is CASTEGRGNGNTIYF. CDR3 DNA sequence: TGTGCCAGTACCGAGGGGCGAGGGAACGGGAACACCATATATTTT.

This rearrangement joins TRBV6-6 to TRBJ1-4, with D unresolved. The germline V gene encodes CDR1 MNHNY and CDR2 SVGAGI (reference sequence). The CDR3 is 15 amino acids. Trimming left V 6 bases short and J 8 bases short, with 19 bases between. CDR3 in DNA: TGTGCCAGCAGGGGGATTCAGTCCGGGCGAGAAAAACTGTTTTTT. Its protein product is CASRGIQSGREKLFF.

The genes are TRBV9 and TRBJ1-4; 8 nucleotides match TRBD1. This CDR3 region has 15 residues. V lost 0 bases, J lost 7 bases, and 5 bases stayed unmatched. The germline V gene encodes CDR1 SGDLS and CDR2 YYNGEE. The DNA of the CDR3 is TGTGCCAGCAGCGTAGAGGACAGGGAGAGTGAAAAACTGTTTTTT. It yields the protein CASSVEDRESEKLFF.

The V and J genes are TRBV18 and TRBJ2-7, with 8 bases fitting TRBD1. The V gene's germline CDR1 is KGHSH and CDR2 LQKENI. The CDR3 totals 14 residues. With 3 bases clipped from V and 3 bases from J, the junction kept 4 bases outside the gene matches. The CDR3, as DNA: TGTGCCAGCTCACCGTCCGGACAGGGCTACGAGCAGTACTTC. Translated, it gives CASSPSGQGYEQYF.

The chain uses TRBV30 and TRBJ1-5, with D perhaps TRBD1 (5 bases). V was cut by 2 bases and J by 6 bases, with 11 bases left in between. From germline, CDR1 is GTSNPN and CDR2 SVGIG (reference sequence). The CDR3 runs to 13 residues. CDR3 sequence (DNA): TGTGCCTGGAGTCTACAGGAAGGTCAGCCCCAGCATTTT. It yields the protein CAWSLQEGQPQHF.

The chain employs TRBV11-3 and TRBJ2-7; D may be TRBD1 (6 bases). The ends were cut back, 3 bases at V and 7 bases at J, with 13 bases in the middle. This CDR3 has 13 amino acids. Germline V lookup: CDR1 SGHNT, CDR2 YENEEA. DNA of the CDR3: TGTGCCAGCAGCTTGAGGGGGATGGGTGAGCAGTACTTC. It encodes CASSLRGMGEQYF.

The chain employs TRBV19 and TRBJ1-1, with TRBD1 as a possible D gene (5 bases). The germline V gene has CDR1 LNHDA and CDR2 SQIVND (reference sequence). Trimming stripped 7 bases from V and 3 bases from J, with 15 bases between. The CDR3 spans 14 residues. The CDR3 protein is CASIARVGDTEAFF. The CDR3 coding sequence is TGTGCCAGTATCGCCCGGGTAGGGGACACTGAAGCTTTCTTT.

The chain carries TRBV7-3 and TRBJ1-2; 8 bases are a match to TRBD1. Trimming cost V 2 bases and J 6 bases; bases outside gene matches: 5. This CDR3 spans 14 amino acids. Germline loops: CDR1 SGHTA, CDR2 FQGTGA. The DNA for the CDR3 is TGTGCCAGCAGCTTATCAGGGGGCTCGGATGGCTACACCTTC. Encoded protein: CASSLSGGSDGYTF.

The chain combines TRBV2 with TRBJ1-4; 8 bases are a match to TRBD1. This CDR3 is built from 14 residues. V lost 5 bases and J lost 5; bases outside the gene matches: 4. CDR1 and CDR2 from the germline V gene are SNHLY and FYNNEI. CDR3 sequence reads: CASSRDRMNEKLFF. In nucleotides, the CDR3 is TGTGCCAGCAGTCGGGACAGGATGAATGAAAAACTGTTTTTT.

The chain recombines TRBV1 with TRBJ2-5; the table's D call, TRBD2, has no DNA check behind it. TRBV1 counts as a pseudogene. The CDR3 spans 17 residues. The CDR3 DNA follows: TGCACCAGCAGCCGAGGAGCGAAGAAGATTGGTGGTGAGACCCAGTACTTC. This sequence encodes CTSSRGAKKIGGETQYF.